These 21 T cell receptor beta chains were sequenced from one sample in a study of blood T cell repertoires in COVID-19. Method: immunoSEQ multiplex PCR; TCRdb's copy keeps in-frame clones and lacks some. In the table there are about 140,000 clones, over 80% of which are singletons. The sequenced sample consisted of peripheral blood. The source is a human donor in a cohort sampled during active COVID-19.

In this sample, this clone turned up once. The rearrangement links TRBV5-5 to TRBJ2-7, with 7 bases identical to TRBD2. V trimming: 0 bases; J trimming: 3 bases; junction bases outside the gene matches: 6. CDR3 size: 15 residues. CDR1 and CDR2 (germline): SGHKS, YYEKEE (reference sequence). The CDR3 reads CASSLVAGPFYEQYF. The CDR3 DNA reads TGTGCCAGCAGCTTGGTAGCGGGCCCCTTCTACGAGCAGTACTTC.

This clone turned up a few times. The rearrangement uses TRBV7-3 and TRBJ1-1, with D perhaps matching TRBD1 (5 bases). The CDR3 runs 15 residues. CDR1 and CDR2 from the germline V gene are SGHTA and FQGTGA. V shed 2 bases and J shed 3 bases, with 13 bases lying between them. The CDR3 coding sequence is TGTGCCAGCAGCTTACAGGGTGGGTTGGACACTGAAGCTTTCTTT. Its protein is CASSLQGGLDTEAFF.

The rearrangement uses TRBV10-3 and TRBJ2-1, with 9 bases lining up with TRBD1. Per the germline V gene, CDR1 is ENHRY and CDR2 is SYGVKD. This CDR3 is built from 17 residues. Germline trimming cut 0 bases from V and 4 bases from J; bases unmatched to any gene: 7. CDR3: CAISESLGTGTYNEQFF. The CDR3 coding sequence is TGTGCCATCAGTGAGTCGCTAGGGACAGGGACGTACAATGAGCAGTTCTTC.

The V call is TRBV3-1 (or the pseudogene TRBV3-2), the J call TRBJ1-5; 8 bases map to TRBD1. This CDR3 comprises 16 residues. V trimming: 4 bases; J trimming: 3 bases; junction bases outside the gene matches: 8. Per germline, CDR1 LGHDT and CDR2 YNNKEL (reference sequence). The CDR3 nucleotides read TGTGCCAGCAGCCCCCATGGACAGGGACTCAATCAGCCCCAGCATTTT. Translation: CASSPHGQGLNQPQHF.

This rearrangement joins TRBV3-1 (or the pseudogene TRBV3-2) to TRBJ2-1; 9 nucleotides line up with TRBD1. The V gene end was trimmed by 2 bases and the J gene end by 9 bases; junction bases not matched to a gene: 8. The CDR3 totals 15 residues. Germline V lookup: CDR1 LGHDT, CDR2 YNNKEL (reference sequence). The CDR3 here is CASSQNWDRAGEQFF. CDR3 DNA: TGTGCCAGCAGCCAAAATTGGGACAGGGCGGGTGAGCAGTTCTTC.

This chain joins TRBV6-5 and TRBJ1-1; D ambiguous. Germline CDR1 and CDR2: MNHEY and SVGAGI. Trimming removed 2 bases from V and 3 bases from J, with 7 bases in between. This CDR3 region has 13 residues. The DNA of the CDR3 is TGTGCCAGCAGTTACCTTGGGCACACTGAAGCTTTCTTT. It encodes CASSYLGHTEAFF.

V gene TRBV24-1 combines with J gene TRBJ1-2; D is possibly TRBD1 (6 bases). The CDR3 covers 16 residues. Trimming removed 4 bases at V and 2 bases at J, with 16 bases between. CDR1 is KGHDR and CDR2 is SFDVKD in the germline V gene. The CDR3 reads CATSDPTARGNYGYTF. The CDR3 DNA sequence: TGTGCCACCAGTGACCCTACCGCGAGGGGGAACTATGGCTACACCTTC.

This sequence joins TRBV18 and TRBJ2-3, with 9 bases aligning to TRBD2. Losses at the gene ends were 1 base for V and 2 bases for J; bases not matched to a gene: 13. There are 19 residues in the CDR3. Germline loops: CDR1 KGHSH, CDR2 LQKENI. The CDR3 DNA is TGTGCCAGCTCACCACGAAGGCAGAGACTAGCGGACATCACAGATACGCAGTATTTT. Amino acid sequence: CASSPRRQRLADITDTQYF.

V and J are TRBV29-1 and TRBJ2-2; 10 positions agree with TRBD2. V lost 4 bases, J lost 6 bases, and 5 bases stayed unmatched. The V gene's germline CDR1 is SQVTM and CDR2 ANQGSEA. CDR3 length equals 14 residues. The CDR3 coding sequence is TGCAGCGTTGCTAGCGGGAGAGGTGCCGGGGAGCTGTTTTTT. It yields the protein CSVASGRGAGELFF.

In DNA form, the CDR3 reads TGCGCCAGCAGGGAGACTAGCGGGAGAGATTACAATGAGCAGTTCTTC. This encodes CASRETSGRDYNEQFF. This rearrangement joins TRBV5-1 to TRBJ2-1; 12 positions agree with TRBD2. This CDR3 has 16 amino acids. Germline CDR1 SGHRS, CDR2 YFSETQ. V lost 5 bases and J lost 4; bases outside the gene matches: 7.

In its sample, this clone was seen once. The J gene is TRBJ1-4, the V gene TRBV6-5, with 9 positions matching TRBD1. With 7 bases clipped from V and 8 bases from J, the junction kept 8 bases outside the gene matches. Germline CDR1 reads MNHEY; CDR2 reads SVGAGI. CDR3 size: 14 residues. CDR3: CASKGDRVHEKLFF. The CDR3 nucleotides read TGTGCCAGCAAAGGGGACAGGGTCCACGAAAAACTGTTTTTT.

The chain uses TRBV5-1 and TRBJ2-2, with TRBD2 matching 11 bases. The CDR3 covers 17 residues. V was pared by 4 bases and J by 5 bases, with 10 bases of the junction left unmatched. Per the germline V gene, CDR1 is SGHRS and CDR2 is YFSETQ. The CDR3 loop reads CASSRQSPSGRTGELFF. The CDR3 DNA is TGCGCCAGCAGCCGCCAAAGCCCTAGCGGGAGGACCGGGGAGCTGTTTTTT.

The table lists this clone with a count of one. This rearrangement joins TRBV12-5 to TRBJ2-7, with 13 bases identical to TRBD2. Germline V gives CDR1 LGHNT, CDR2 FRNRAP. The CDR3 extends over 16 amino acids. V lost 5 bases to trimming and J lost 6 bases; unmatched junction nucleotides: 10. The CDR3 nucleotides read TGTGCTAGTGGTAAAGGAACTAGCGGGAGGGGTAGCGAGCAGTACTTC. Protein: CASGKGTSGRGSEQYF.

The CDR3 spells CASSYGGMKETQYF. In DNA form, the CDR3 reads TGTGCCAGCAGTTATGGGGGGATGAAAGAGACCCAGTACTTC. The J gene is TRBJ2-5, the V gene TRBV6-6, with D maybe TRBD2 (6 bases). The CDR3 length is 14 residues. CDR1 MNHNY and CDR2 SVGAGI come from the germline V gene (reference sequence). V was shortened by 3 bases and J by 3 bases, with 11 bases between the two germline ends.

The chain links TRBV7-2 to TRBJ2-1; TRBD1 agrees at 11 bases. V gave up 4 bases and J gave up 9 bases; unmatched junction bases: 8. Germline V gives CDR1 SGHTA, CDR2 FQGNSA. CDR3 length: 15 residues. CDR3 region: CASSSRTGGGFEQFF. CDR3 DNA: TGTGCCAGCAGCTCGCGGACAGGGGGCGGATTTGAGCAGTTCTTC.

V and J are TRBV30 and TRBJ2-3; no clear D. V was cut by 4 bases and J by 0 bases, with 8 bases left in between. The CDR3 has 13 residues. Germline CDR1 GTSNPN, CDR2 SVGIG (reference sequence). CDR3 bases: TGTGCCTGGAATCTCCTTAGCACAGATACGCAGTATTTT. It specifies CAWNLLSTDTQYF. The variable domain in full, completed from reference TRBV30 and TRBJ2-3, reads SQTIHQWPATLVQPVGSPLSLECTVEGTSNPNLYWYRQAAGRGLQLLFYSVGIGQISSEVPQNLSASRPQDRQFILSSKKLLLSDSGFYLCAWNLLSTDTQYFGPGTRLTVL.

This clone was seen a handful of times. This rearrangement joins TRBV10-1 to TRBJ2-5; D might be TRBD2 (6 bases). The germline V gene has CDR1 WNHNN and CDR2 SYGVQD (reference sequence). This CDR3 is 18 amino acids long. Trimming pared 2 bases from V and 1 base from J, leaving 20 bases between. CDR3 residues: CASSEIPGVGSGQETQYF. CDR3 nucleotides: TGCGCCAGCAGTGAGATTCCTGGAGTGGGTAGCGGCCAAGAGACCCAGTACTTC.

The V gene is TRBV5-4, the J gene TRBJ2-7; 12 bases are a match to TRBD2. J gave up 6 bases and V 4 bases, and 8 bases lay outside the gene matches. CDR3 length: 15 amino acids. Germline CDR1 SGHNT, CDR2 YYREEE (reference sequence). The CDR3 nucleotides are TGTGCCAGCAGCCCAGGGACTAGCGGGTACAGCGAGCAGTACTTC. It is translated as CASSPGTSGYSEQYF.

V is TRBV6-5 and J is TRBJ1-2; a weak D match, TRBD1 (5 bases). Germline lookup yields CDR1 MNHEY and CDR2 SVGAGI. This CDR3 spans 15 amino acids. V was clipped by 2 bases and J by 4 bases, with 14 bases between them. CDR3 sequence reads: CASSYTGPSGYGYTF. The CDR3, as DNA: TGTGCCAGCAGTTACACAGGCCCTTCTGGCTATGGCTACACCTTC.

The genes are TRBV4-1 and TRBJ2-1, with D uncertain. V was pared by 1 base and J by 5 bases, with 9 bases between. CDR1 and CDR2 from the germline V gene are MGHRA and YSYEKL. This CDR3 has 14 residues. The CDR3 DNA sequence: TGCGCCAGCAGCCAAGGCGTCGCGAACAATGAGCAGTTCTTC. It specifies CASSQGVANNEQFF.

This clone was found once. The CDR3 sequence: CASSVGTSNTEAFF. The CDR3 coding sequence is TGTGCCAGCAGTGTAGGGACATCGAACACTGAAGCTTTCTTT. The chain joins TRBV6-4 to TRBJ1-1, with a weak D call TRBD1 (6 bases). The CDR3 loop spans 14 amino acids. Germline V CDR1 and CDR2: MRHNA, SNTAGT. V dropped 4 bases and J dropped 1 base, with 10 bases sitting between them.